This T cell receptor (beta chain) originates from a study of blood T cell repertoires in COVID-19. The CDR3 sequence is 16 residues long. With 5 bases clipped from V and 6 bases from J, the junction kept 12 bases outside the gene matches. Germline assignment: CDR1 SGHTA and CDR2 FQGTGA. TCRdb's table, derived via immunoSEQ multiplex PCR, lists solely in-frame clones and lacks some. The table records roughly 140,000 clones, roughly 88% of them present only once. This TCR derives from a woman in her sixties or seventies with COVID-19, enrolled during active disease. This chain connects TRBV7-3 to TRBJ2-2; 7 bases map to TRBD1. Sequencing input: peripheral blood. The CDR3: CASSKQGTEGSGELFF. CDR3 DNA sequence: TGTGCCAGCAGCAAACAGGGGACGGAAGGGTCCGGGGAGCTGTTTTTT.